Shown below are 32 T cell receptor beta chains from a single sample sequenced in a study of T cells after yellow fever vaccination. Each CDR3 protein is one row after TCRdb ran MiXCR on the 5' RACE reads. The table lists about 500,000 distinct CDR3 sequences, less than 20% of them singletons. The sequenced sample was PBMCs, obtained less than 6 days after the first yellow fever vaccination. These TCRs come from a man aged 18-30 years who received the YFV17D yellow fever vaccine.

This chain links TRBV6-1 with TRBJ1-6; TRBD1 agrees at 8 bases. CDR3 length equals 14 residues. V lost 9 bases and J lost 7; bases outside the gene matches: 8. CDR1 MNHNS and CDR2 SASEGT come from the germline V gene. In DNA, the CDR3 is TGTGCCAGTGTGGACAGGGACGGGAATTCACCCCTCCACTTT. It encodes CASVDRDGNSPLHF.

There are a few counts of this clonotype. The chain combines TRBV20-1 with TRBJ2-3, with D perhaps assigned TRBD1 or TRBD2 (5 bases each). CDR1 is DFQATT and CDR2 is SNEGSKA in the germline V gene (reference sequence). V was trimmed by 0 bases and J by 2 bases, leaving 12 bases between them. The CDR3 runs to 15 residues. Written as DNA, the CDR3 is TGCAGTGCTAGAGATTGGGGCGGGTACACAGATACGCAGTATTTT. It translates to CSARDWGGYTDTQYF.

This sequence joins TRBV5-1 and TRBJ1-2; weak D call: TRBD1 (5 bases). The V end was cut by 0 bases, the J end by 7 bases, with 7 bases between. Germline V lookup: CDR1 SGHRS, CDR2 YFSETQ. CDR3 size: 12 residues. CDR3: CASSLDGGGYTF. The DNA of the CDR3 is TGCGCCAGCAGCTTGGACGGGGGTGGCTACACCTTC.

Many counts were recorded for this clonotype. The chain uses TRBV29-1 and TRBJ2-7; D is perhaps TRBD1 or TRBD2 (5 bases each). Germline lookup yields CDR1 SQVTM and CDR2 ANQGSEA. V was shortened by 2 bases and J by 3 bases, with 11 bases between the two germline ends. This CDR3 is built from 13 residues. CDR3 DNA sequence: TGCAGCGTTGAACTTGGGGCGGGCTACGAGCAGTACTTC. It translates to CSVELGAGYEQYF.

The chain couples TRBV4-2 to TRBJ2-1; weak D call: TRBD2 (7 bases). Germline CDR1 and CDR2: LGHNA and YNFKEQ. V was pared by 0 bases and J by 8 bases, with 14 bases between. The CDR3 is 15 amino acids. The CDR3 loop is CASSQEAGPGDEQFF. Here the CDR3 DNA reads TGTGCCAGCAGCCAAGAAGCGGGGCCAGGGGATGAGCAGTTCTTC.

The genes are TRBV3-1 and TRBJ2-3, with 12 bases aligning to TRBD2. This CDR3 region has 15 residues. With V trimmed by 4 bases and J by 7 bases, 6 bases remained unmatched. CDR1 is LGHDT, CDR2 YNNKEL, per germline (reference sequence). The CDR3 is CASSLETSGGYTQYF. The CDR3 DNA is TGTGCCAGCAGCCTAGAGACTAGCGGGGGATATACGCAGTATTTT.

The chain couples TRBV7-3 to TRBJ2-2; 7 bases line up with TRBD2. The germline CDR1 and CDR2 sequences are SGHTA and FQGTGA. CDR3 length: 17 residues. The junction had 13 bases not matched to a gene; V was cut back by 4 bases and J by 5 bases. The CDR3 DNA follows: TGTGCCAGCAGCTCACAGCCCGGGACTACTTCTACCGGGGAGCTGTTTTTT. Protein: CASSSQPGTTSTGELFF.

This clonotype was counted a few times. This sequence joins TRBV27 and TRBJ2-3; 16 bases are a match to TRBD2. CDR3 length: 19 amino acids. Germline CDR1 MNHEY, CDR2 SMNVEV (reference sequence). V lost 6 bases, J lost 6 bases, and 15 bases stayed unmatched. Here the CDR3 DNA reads TGTGCCAGCAGCCACGGGACTAGCGGGGGGGCCGTCGGTGGGGATACGCAGTATTTT. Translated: CASSHGTSGGAVGGDTQYF.

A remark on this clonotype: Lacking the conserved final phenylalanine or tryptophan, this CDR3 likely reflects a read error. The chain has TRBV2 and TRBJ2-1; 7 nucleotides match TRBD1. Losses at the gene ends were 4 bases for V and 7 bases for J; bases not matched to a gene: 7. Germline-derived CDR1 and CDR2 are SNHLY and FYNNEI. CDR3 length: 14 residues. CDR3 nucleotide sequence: TGTGCCAGCAGTGTGACAGGGTACCCGAATGAGCAGTTCCTC. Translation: CASSVTGYPNEQFL.

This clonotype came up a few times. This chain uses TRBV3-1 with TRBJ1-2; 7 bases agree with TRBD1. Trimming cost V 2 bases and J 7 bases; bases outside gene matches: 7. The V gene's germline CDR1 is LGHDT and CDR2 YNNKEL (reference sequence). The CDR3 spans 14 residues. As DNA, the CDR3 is TGTGCCAGCAGCCAACACGACAGGGAGGTTGGCTACACCTTC. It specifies CASSQHDREVGYTF.

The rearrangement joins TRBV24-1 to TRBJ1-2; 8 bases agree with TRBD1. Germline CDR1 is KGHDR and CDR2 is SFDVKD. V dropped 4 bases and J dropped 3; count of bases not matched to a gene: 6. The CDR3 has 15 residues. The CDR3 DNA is TGTGCCACCAGTGAGTCCATGACAGGGGACTATGGCTACACCTTC. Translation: CATSESMTGDYGYTF.

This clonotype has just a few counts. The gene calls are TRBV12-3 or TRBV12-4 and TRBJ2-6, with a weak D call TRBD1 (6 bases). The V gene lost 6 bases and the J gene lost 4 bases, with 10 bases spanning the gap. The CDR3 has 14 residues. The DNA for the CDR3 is TGTGCCAGCAGAGACAGGATAGGGGCCAACGTCCTGACTTTC. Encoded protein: CASRDRIGANVLTF.

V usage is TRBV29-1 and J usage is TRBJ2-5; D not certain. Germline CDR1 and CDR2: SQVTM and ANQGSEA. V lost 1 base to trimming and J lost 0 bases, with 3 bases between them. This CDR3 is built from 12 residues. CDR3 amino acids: CSVEGNQETQYF. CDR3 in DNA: TGCAGCGTTGAAGGCAACCAAGAGACCCAGTACTTC. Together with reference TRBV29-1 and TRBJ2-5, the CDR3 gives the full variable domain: SAVISQKPSRDICQRGTSLTIQCQVDSQVTMMFWYRQQPGQSLTLIATANQGSEATYESGFVIDKFPISRPNLTFSTLTVSNMSPEDSSIYLCSVEGNQETQYFGPGTRLLVL.

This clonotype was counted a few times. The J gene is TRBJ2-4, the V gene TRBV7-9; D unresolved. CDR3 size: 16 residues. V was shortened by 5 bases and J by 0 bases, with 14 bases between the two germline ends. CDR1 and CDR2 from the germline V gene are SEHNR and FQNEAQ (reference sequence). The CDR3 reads CASSPHGPLAKNIQYF. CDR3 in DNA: TGTGCCAGCAGCCCCCATGGGCCCCTAGCCAAAAACATTCAGTACTTC.

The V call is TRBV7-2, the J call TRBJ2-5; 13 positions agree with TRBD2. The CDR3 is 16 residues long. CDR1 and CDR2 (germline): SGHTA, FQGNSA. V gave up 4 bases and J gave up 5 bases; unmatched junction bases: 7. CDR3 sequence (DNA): TGTGCCAGCAGCTCCGGGACTAGCGGGGCCGCGGAGACCCAGTACTTC. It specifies CASSSGTSGAAETQYF.

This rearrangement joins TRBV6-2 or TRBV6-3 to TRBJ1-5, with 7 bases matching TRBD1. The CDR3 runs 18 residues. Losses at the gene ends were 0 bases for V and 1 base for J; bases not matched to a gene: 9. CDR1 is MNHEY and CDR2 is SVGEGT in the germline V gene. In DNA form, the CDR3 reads TGTGCCAGCAGTTACTCGTCGGGGCAGGGGGAAAGCAATCAGCCCCAGCATTTT. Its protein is CASSYSSGQGESNQPQHF.

In DNA, the CDR3 is TGTGCCAGCAGTGAATCTGTAACTGGAAACACCATATATTTT. This gives the protein CASSESVTGNTIYF. The rearrangement joins TRBV25-1 to TRBJ1-3; D gene unclear. The CDR3 has 14 amino acids. In germline, CDR1 is MGHDK, CDR2 SYGVNS. The V end lost 1 base, the J end lost 2 bases, and 6 bases lay between the germline ends.

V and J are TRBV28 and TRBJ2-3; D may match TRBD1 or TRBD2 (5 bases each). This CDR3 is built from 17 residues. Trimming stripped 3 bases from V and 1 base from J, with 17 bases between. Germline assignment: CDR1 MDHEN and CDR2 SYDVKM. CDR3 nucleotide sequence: TGTGCCAGCAGTTTGTCGGGACGGCGGTCGGGCACAGATACGCAGTATTTT. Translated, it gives CASSLSGRRSGTDTQYF.

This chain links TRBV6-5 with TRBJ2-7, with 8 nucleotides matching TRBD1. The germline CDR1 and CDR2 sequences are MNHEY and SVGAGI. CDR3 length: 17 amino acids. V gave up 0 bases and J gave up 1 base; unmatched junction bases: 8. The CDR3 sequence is CASSYSGTGFGSYEQYF. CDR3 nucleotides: TGTGCCAGCAGTTACTCAGGGACAGGATTTGGTTCCTACGAGCAGTACTTC.

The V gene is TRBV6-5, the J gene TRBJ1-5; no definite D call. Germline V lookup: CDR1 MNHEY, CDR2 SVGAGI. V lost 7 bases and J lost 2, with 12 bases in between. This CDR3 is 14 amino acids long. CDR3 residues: CASTSGSGNQPQHF. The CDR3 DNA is TGTGCCAGCACTTCGGGGTCGGGCAATCAGCCCCAGCATTTT.

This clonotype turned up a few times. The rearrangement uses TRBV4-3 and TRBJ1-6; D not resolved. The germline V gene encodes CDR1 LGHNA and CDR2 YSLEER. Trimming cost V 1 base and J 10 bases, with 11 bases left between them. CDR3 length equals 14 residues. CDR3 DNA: TGCGCCAGCAGCCAAGGATTGTGGGGATCACCCCTCCACTTT. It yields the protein CASSQGLWGSPLHF.

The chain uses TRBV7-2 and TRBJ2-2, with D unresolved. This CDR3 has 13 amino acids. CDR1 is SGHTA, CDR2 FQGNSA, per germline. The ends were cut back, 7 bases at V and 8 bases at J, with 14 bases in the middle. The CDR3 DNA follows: TGTGCCAGCACTTACACCCTGGAGGGGGAGCTGTTTTTT. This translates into CASTYTLEGELFF.

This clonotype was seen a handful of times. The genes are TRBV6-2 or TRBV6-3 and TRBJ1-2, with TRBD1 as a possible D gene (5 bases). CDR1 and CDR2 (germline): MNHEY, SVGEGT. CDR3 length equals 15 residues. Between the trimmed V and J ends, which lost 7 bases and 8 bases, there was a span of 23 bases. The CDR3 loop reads CASTARLGPLEGYTF. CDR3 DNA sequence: TGTGCCAGCACCGCACGTCTGGGACCCCTGGAAGGCTACACCTTC.

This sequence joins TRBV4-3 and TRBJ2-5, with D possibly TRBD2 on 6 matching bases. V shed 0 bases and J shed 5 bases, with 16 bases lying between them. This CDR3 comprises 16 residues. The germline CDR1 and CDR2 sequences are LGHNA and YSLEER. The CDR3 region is CASSQDRFMGRETQYF. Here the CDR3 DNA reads TGCGCCAGCAGCCAAGACCGGTTTATGGGGAGGGAGACCCAGTACTTC.

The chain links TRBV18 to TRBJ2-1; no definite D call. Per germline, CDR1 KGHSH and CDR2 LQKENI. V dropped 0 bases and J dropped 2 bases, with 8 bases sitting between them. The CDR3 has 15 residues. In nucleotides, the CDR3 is TGTGCCAGCTCACCACCAGCTGGCGCCTACAATGAGCAGTTCTTC. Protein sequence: CASSPPAGAYNEQFF.

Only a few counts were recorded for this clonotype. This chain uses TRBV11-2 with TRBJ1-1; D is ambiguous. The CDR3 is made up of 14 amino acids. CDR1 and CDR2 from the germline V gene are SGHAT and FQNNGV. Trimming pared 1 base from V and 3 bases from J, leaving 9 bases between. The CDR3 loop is CASSLALGYTEAFF. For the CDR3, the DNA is TGTGCCAGCAGCTTAGCCCTAGGGTACACTGAAGCTTTCTTT.

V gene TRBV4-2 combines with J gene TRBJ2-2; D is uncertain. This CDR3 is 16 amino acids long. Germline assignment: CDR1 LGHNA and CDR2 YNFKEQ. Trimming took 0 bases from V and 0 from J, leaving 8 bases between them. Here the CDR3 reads CASSQDVGTNTGELFF. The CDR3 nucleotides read TGTGCCAGCAGCCAAGATGTCGGCACGAACACCGGGGAGCTGTTTTTT.

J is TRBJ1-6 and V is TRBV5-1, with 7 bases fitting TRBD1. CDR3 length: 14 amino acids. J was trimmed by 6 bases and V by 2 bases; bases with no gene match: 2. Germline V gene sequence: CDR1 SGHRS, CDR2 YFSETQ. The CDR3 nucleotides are TGCGCCAGCAGCTTACAGGGGTTTAATTCACCCCTCCACTTT. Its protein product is CASSLQGFNSPLHF.

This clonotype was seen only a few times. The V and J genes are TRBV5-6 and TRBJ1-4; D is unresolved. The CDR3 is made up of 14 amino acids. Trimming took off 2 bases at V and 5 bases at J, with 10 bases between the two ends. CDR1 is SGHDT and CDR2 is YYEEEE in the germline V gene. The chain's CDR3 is CASSFSGLNEKLFF. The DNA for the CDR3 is TGTGCCAGCAGCTTCTCAGGCCTCAATGAAAAACTGTTTTTT.

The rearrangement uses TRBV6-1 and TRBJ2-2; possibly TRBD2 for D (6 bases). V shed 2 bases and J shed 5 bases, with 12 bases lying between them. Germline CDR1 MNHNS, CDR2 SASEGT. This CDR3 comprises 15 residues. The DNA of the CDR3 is TGTGCCAGCAGTGAATTTCAGGGAGGTACCGGGGAGCTGTTTTTT. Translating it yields CASSEFQGGTGELFF.

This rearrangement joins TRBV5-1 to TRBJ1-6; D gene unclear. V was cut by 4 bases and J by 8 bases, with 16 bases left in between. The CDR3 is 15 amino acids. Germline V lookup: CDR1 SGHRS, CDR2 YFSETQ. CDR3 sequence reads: CASSAGEFMDSPLHF. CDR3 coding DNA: TGCGCCAGCAGCGCCGGAGAGTTTATGGATTCACCCCTCCACTTT. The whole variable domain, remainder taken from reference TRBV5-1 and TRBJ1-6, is KAGVTQTPRYLIKTRGQQVTLSCSPISGHRSVSWYQQTPGQGLQFLFEYFSETQRNKGNFPGRFSGRQFSNSRSEMNVSTLELGDSALYLCASSAGEFMDSPLHFGNGTRLTVT.

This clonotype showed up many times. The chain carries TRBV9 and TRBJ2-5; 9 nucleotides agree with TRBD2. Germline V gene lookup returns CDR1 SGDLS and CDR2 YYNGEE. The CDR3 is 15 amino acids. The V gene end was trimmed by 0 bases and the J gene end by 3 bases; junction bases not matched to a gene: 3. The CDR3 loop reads CASSVGTSDKETQYF. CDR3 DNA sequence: TGTGCCAGCAGCGTAGGGACTAGCGATAAAGAGACCCAGTACTTC.